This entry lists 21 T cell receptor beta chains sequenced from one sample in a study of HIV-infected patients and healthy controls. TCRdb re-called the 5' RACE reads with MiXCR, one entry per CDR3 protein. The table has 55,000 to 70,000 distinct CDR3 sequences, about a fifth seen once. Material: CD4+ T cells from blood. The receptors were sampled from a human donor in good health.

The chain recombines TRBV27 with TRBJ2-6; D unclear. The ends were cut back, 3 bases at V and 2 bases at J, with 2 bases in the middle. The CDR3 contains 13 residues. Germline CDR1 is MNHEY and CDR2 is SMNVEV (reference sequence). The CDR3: CASSFAGANVLTF. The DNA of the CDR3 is TGTGCCAGCAGTTTCGCTGGGGCCAACGTCCTGACTTTC.

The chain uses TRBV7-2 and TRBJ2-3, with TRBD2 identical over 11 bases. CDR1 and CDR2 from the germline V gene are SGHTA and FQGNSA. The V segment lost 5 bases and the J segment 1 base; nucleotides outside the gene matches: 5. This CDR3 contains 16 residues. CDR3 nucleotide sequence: TGTGCCAGCAGCGGGGGACTAGCGGTAGGCACAGATACGCAGTATTTT. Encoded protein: CASSGGLAVGTDTQYF.

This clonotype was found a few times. CDR3 region: CAWSPTLEPKNIQYF. DNA of the CDR3: TGTGCCTGGAGTCCCACCCTGGAGCCCAAAAACATTCAGTACTTC. The gene calls are TRBV30 and TRBJ2-4; D gene unclear. The germline V and J ends were trimmed by 2 bases and 2 bases, with 13 bases remaining between them. The CDR3 is made up of 15 amino acids. Germline CDR1 is GTSNPN and CDR2 is SVGIG (reference sequence). The full variable domain, rest sourced from reference TRBV30 and TRBJ2-4, is SQTIHQWPATLVQPVGSPLSLECTVEGTSNPNLYWYRQAAGRGLQLLFYSVGIGQISSEVPQNLSASRPQDRQFILSSKKLLLSDSGFYLCAWSPTLEPKNIQYFGAGTRLSVL.

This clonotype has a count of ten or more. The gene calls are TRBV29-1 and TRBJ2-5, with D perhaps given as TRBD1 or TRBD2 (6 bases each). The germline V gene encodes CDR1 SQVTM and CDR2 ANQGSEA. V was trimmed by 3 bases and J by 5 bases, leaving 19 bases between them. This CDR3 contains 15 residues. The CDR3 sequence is CSVEGGRGSGETQYF. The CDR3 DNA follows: TGCAGCGTTGAGGGGGGCAGGGGATCAGGGGAGACCCAGTACTTC.

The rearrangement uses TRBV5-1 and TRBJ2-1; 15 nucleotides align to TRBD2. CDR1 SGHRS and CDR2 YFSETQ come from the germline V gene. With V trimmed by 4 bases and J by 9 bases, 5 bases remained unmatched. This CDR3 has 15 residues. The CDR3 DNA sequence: TGCGCCAGCAGCGTACAGGGACTAGCGGGAGGTGAGCAGTTCTTC. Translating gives CASSVQGLAGGEQFF.

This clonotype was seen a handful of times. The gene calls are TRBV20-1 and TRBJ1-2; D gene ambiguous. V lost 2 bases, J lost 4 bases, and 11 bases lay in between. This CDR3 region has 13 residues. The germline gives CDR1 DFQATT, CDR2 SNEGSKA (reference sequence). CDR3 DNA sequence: TGCAGTGCTAGACACCAGGACGGCTATGGCTACACCTTC. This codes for CSARHQDGYGYTF.

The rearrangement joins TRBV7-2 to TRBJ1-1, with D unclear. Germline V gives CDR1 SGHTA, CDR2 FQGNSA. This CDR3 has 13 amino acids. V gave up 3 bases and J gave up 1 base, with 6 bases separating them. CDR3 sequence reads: CASSFRQNTEAFF. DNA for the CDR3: TGTGCCAGCAGCTTTAGACAGAACACTGAAGCTTTCTTT.

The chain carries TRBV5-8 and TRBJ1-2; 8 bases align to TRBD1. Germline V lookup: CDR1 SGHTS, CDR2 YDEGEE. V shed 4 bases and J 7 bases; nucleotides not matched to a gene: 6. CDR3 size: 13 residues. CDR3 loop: CASSLQGARGYTF. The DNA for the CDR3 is TGTGCCAGCAGCCTTCAGGGGGCGCGTGGCTACACCTTC.

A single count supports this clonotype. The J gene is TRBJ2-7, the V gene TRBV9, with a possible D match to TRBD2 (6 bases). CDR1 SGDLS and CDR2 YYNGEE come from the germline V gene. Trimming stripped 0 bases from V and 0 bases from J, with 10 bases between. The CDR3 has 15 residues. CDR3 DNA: TGTGCCAGCAGCGTAGAATCGGGAGCCTCCTACGAGCAGTACTTC. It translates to CASSVESGASYEQYF.

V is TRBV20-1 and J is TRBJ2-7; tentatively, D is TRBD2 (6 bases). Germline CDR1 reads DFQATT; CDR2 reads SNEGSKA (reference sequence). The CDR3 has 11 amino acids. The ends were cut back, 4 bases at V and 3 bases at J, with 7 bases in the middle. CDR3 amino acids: CSATTSYEQYF. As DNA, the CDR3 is TGCAGTGCTACGACTAGCTACGAGCAGTACTTC.

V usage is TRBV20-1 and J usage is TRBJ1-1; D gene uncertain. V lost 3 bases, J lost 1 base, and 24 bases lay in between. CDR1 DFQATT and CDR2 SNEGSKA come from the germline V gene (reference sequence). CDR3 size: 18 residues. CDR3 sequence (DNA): TGCAGTGCTAGCTTGTCAATAGCCCAATTAAAAACGAACACTGAAGCTTTCTTT. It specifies CSASLSIAQLKTNTEAFF.

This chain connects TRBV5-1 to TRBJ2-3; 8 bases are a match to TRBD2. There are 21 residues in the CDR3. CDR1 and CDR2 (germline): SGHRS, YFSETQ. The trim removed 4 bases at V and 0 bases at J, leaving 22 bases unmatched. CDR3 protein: CASSGSHIPGLGSSSTDTQYF. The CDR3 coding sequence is TGCGCCAGCAGCGGAAGCCACATTCCGGGACTAGGGAGTTCTAGCACAGATACGCAGTATTTT.

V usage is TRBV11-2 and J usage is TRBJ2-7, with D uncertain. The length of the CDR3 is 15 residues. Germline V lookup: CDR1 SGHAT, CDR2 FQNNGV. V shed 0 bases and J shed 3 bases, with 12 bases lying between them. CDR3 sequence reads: CASSLDPRNRYEQYF. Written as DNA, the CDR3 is TGTGCCAGCAGCTTAGATCCCAGAAACCGCTACGAGCAGTACTTC.

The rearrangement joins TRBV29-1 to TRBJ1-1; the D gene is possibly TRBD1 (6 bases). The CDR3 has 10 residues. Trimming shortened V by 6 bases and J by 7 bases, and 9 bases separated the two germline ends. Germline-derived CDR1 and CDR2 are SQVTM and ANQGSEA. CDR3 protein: CSVGGGEAFF. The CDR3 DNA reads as TGCAGCGTAGGGGGGGGTGAAGCTTTCTTT.

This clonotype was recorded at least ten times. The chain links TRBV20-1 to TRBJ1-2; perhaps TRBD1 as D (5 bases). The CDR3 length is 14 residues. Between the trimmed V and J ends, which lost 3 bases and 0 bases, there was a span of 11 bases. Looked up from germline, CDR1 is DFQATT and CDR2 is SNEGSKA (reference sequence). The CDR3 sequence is CSASTGFSNYGYTF. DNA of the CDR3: TGCAGTGCTAGCACAGGTTTTTCTAACTATGGCTACACCTTC.

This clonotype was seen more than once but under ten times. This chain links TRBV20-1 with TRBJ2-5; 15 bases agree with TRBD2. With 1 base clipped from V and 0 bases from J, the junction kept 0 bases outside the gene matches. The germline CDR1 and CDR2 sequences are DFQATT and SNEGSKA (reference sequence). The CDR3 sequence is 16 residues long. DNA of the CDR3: TGCAGTGCTAGAGGGACTAGCGGGAGGGACCAAGAGACCCAGTACTTC. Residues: CSARGTSGRDQETQYF.

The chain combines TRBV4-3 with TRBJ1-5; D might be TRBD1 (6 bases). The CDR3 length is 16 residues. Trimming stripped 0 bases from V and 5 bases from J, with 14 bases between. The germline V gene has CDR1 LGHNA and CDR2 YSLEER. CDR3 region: CASSQDAAGVHQPQHF. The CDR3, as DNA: TGCGCCAGCAGCCAAGACGCGGCAGGGGTCCATCAGCCCCAGCATTTT.

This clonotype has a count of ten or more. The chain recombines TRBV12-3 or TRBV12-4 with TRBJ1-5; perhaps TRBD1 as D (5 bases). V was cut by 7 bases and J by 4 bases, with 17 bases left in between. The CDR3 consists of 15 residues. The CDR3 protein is CASTAGRQGNQPQHF. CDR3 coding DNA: TGTGCCAGCACCGCCGGGAGGCAGGGTAATCAGCCCCAGCATTTT.

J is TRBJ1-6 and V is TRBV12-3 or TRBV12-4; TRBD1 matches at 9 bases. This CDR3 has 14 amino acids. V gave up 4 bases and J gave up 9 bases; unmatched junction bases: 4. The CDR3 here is CASSYDRGASPLHF. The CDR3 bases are TGTGCCAGCAGTTACGACAGGGGGGCTTCACCCCTCCACTTT.

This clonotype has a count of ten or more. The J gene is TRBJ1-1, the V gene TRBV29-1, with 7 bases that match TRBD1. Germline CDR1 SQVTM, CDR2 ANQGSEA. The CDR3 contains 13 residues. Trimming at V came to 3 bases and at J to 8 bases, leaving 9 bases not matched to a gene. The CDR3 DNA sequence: TGCAGCGTTGACCCAAGACAGGGCGGGGAAGCTTTCTTT. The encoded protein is CSVDPRQGGEAFF.

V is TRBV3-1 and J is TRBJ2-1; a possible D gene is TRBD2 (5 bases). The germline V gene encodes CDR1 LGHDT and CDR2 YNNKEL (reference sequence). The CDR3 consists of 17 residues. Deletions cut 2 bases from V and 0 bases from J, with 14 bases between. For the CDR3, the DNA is TGTGCCAGCAGCCAAAACGGGGTCTATGCCTCCTACAATGAGCAGTTCTTC. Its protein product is CASSQNGVYASYNEQFF.